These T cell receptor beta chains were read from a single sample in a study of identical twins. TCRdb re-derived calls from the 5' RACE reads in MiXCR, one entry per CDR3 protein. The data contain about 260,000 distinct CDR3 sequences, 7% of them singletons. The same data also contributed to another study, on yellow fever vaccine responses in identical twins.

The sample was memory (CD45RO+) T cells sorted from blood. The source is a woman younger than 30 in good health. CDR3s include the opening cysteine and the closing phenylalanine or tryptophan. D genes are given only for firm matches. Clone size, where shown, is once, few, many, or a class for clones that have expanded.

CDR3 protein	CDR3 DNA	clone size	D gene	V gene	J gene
CASSSQLNSPLHF	TGCGCCAGCAGCTCTCAATTGAATTCACCCCTCCACTTT	NA	NA	TRBV5-1	TRBJ1-6
CAISERGWTQYF	TGTGCCATCAGTGAGCGGGGTTGGACCCAGTACTTC	many	NA	TRBV10-3	TRBJ2-5
CASSYSASPTYEQYF	TGTGCCAGCAGTTACTCGGCTAGCCCAACCTACGAGCAGTACTTC	many	NA	TRBV6-5	TRBJ2-7
CASSGSGTSGSNWNTGELFF	TGTGCCAGCAGCGGATCGGGGACTAGCGGGAGTAATTGGAACACCGGGGAGCTGTTTTTT	NA	TRBD2	TRBV25-1	TRBJ2-2
CASSLDSNTEAFF	TGCGCCAGCAGCTTGGACTCGAACACTGAAGCTTTCTTT	few	NA	TRBV5-1	TRBJ1-1
CASSLARTGKDYEQYF	TGCGCCAGCAGCTTGGCTAGGACAGGCAAGGACTACGAGCAGTACTTC	few	TRBD1	TRBV5-1	TRBJ2-7
CASSLGPTQGTQYF	TGTGCCAGCAGTTTGGGTCCCACGCAAGGGACCCAGTACTTC	many	NA	TRBV27	TRBJ2-5
CSAREGAGPSTDTQYF	TGCAGTGCTAGAGAGGGCGCAGGCCCTAGCACAGATACGCAGTATTTT	few	NA	TRBV20-1	TRBJ2-3
CHSCLPQRGLDNSLLCF	TGTCACAGCTGCCTGCCCCAACGGGGGCTGGATAATTCACTCCTCTGCTTT	NA	NA	TRBV4-1	TRBJ1-6
CASSPTTLSYEQYF	TGTGCCAGCAGCCCTACGACTCTCTCCTACGAGCAGTACTTC	many	NA	TRBV13	TRBJ2-7
CASRKQTYEQYF	TGTGCCAGCAGGAAACAAACCTACGAGCAGTACTTC	NA	NA	TRBV2	TRBJ2-7
CASRGRSEAFF	TGTGCCAGCCGGGGCAGGTCTGAAGCTTTCTTT	many	NA	TRBV6-1	TRBJ1-1
CASSLHATNYGYTF	TGTGCCAGCAGCTTACATGCAACGAACTATGGCTACACCTTC	few	NA	TRBV7-2	TRBJ1-2
CASSQFLAGGETQYF	TGTGCCAGCAGCCAGTTCCTAGCGGGAGGAGAGACCCAGTACTTC	few	TRBD2	TRBV5-5	TRBJ2-5
CASSLGEGPGETQYF	TGTGCCAGCAGCTTAGGGGAGGGGCCCGGGGAGACCCAGTACTTC	NA	TRBD2	TRBV7-6	TRBJ2-5
CASSEDAGSTDTQYF	TGTGCCAGCAGTGAAGATGCGGGGAGCACAGATACGCAGTATTTT	many	NA	TRBV6-1	TRBJ2-3
CASSQGQVNTEAFF	TGTGCCAGCAGCCAAGGTCAGGTTAACACTGAAGCTTTCTTT	few	NA	TRBV3-1	TRBJ1-1
CASSVGGALGPYEQYF	TGTGCCAGCAGCGTAGGGGGGGCGCTTGGTCCCTACGAGCAGTACTTC	NA	NA	TRBV9	TRBJ2-7